This T cell receptor beta chain is drawn from a study of tissue T cells after allogeneic stem cell transplantation. Study at large: Pathologist H&E review favored samples with visible lymphocytes for sequencing among multiple samples.

TCRdb's table, derived via immunoSEQ multiplex PCR, lists solely in-frame clones and lacks some. The table records approximately 12,000 clones, around 70% of them present only once. Concerning this clone itself: Within the sample, other DNA sequences also encode this same CDR3.

This sequence originates from a woman between 18 and 49 years old with breast cancer. Sequencing used tissue from the right colon, obtained at autopsy.

CDR3 nucleotide sequence: TGCAGCGCCGTGACAGGTGACACTGAAGCTTTCTTT. As protein: CSAVTGDTEAFF. The chain links TRBV29-1 to TRBJ1-1, with a tentative D call TRBD1 (6 bases). The CDR3 covers 12 residues. Germline lookup yields CDR1 SQVTM and CDR2 ANQGSEA. V lost 7 bases, J lost 3 bases, and 12 bases lay in between.